This T cell receptor (beta chain) was profiled in a study of blood T cell repertoires in COVID-19. Study overall: There were acute and convalescent COVID-19 samples, and they came from the United States, Italy and Spain. PBMCs, B-cell-depleted T cells, or T cells were the source of the cDNA or gDNA that made up the material.

As processed by the authors: Amplified reference gene primers provided the basis for estimating nucleated cell counts. Profiled with immunoSEQ multiplex PCR; TCRdb holds only in-frame clones, not every one. V and J calls plus clone size are reproduced from that table; the DNA served to infer D and trimming. This table holds about 200,000 clones, roughly 80% found once. After removal of 6 bases from V and 5 bases from J, the junction contained 10 bases not matched to a gene. This CDR3 contains 15 residues. Germline CDR1 and CDR2: SNHLY and FYNNEI. Sequencing input: peripheral blood. The rearrangement links TRBV2 to TRBJ1-2; 9 positions match TRBD1. The origin of this receptor is a woman between 65 and 79 years old with acute or convalescent COVID-19. The CDR3 reads CASSGRQGTGYGYTF. In nucleotides, the CDR3 is TGTGCCAGCAGCGGTAGACAGGGGACAGGGTATGGCTACACCTTC.